This entry lists 21 T cell receptor beta chains sequenced from one sample in a study of PD-1 blockade in mismatch repair-deficient tumors listed by TCRdb under 2017. The method was the immunoSEQ multiplex PCR assay. TCRdb stores this immuneACCESS table with in-frame sequences only. Part of the clones is absent; in the studies checked, under half of the shortfall reflects unresolved V genes, and no reason is known for the rest. The sample table holds 77,000 or so clones, of which roughly 80% were seen once. Approximately 5.5% of the sample is taken by the ten largest. Sequencing used peripheral blood, obtained 44 weeks after starting pembrolizumab. These receptors came from an adult with mismatch repair-deficient cancer.

V and J are TRBV7-2 and TRBJ1-3; D gene ambiguous. The CDR3 is 13 residues long. Germline V lookup: CDR1 SGHTA, CDR2 FQGNSA. Trimming cost V 5 bases and J 8 bases, with 13 bases left between them. CDR3 amino acids: CASSGSDGDTIYF. The CDR3 DNA follows: TGTGCCAGCAGCGGATCCGATGGCGACACCATATATTTT.

This chain joins TRBV5-1 and TRBJ2-5; 7 bases are a match to TRBD2. The germline V gene has CDR1 SGHRS and CDR2 YFSETQ. The CDR3 covers 15 residues. V was pared by 0 bases and J by 2 bases, with 4 bases of the junction left unmatched. Here the CDR3 reads CASSLAGLQQETQYF. The CDR3 DNA is TGCGCCAGCAGCTTGGCGGGACTACAACAAGAGACCCAGTACTTC.

The J gene is TRBJ2-7, the V gene TRBV11-1; 14 bases are shared with TRBD2. The V and J ends lost 5 bases and 3 bases, in that order; junction bases with no gene match: 9. The CDR3 length is 17 residues. Germline CDR1 and CDR2: SGHAT and FQDESV (reference sequence). The CDR3 is CASSRTRLAGGNYEQYF. The CDR3 DNA follows: TGTGCCAGCAGCCGAACACGACTAGCGGGAGGGAACTACGAGCAGTACTTC. The full variable domain, rest sourced from reference TRBV11-1 and TRBJ2-7, is EAEVAQSPRYKITEKSQAVAFWCDPISGHATLYWYRQILGQGPELLVQFQDESVVDDSQLPKDRFSAERLKGVDSTLKIQPAELGDSAMYLCASSRTRLAGGNYEQYFGPGTRLTVT.

This sequence joins TRBV19 and TRBJ1-1; 10 bases line up with TRBD1. This CDR3 spans 15 amino acids. CDR1 is LNHDA and CDR2 is SQIVND in the germline V gene (reference sequence). Trimming cost V 1 base and J 7 bases; bases outside gene matches: 6. The CDR3 spells CASSIVGTGAHEAFF. CDR3 nucleotide sequence: TGTGCCAGTAGTATAGTTGGGACAGGGGCACATGAAGCTTTCTTT. The full variable domain, rest sourced from reference TRBV19 and TRBJ1-1, is DGGITQSPKYLFRKEGQNVTLSCEQNLNHDAMYWYRQDPGQGLRLIYYSQIVNDFQKGDIAEGYSVSREKKESFPLTVTSAQKNPTAFYLCASSIVGTGAHEAFFGQGTRLTVV.

V gene TRBV11-3 combines with J gene TRBJ2-3; D unclear. Germline CDR1 reads SGHNT; CDR2 reads YENEEA. The V gene lost 1 base and the J gene lost 3 bases, with 2 bases spanning the gap. The CDR3 has 12 residues. This CDR3 reads CASSLGTDTQYF. In nucleotides, the CDR3 is TGTGCCAGCAGCTTAGGGACAGATACGCAGTATTTT. The complete variable domain, with remaining parts taken from reference TRBV11-3 and TRBJ2-3, reads EAGVVQSPRYKIIEKKQPVAFWCNPISGHNTLYWYLQNLGQGPELLIRYENEEAVDDSQLPKDRFSAERLKGVDSTLKIQPAELGDSAVYLCASSLGTDTQYFGPGTRLTVL.

The chain couples TRBV19 to TRBJ1-5; D may be TRBD1 (5 bases). The CDR3 contains 15 residues. Germline V gene sequence: CDR1 LNHDA, CDR2 SQIVND (reference sequence). Trimming removed 0 bases at V and 2 bases at J, with 8 bases between. The DNA of the CDR3 is TGTGCCAGTAGTATAGATGGGGGGGGCAATCAGCCCCAGCATTTT. It translates to CASSIDGGGNQPQHF.

This clone occurred a few times. This chain connects TRBV27 to TRBJ1-5; D is ambiguous. The V and J ends lost 3 bases and 3 bases respectively, with 6 bases between them. This CDR3 is built from 13 residues. The germline V gene encodes CDR1 MNHEY and CDR2 SMNVEV (reference sequence). Here the CDR3 reads CASSLRYNQPQHF. CDR3 nucleotides: TGTGCCAGCAGTTTGAGGTACAATCAGCCCCAGCATTTT.

The J gene is TRBJ2-1, the V gene TRBV2; 12 bases line up with TRBD2. Germline V lookup: CDR1 SNHLY, CDR2 FYNNEI. The V segment lost 6 bases and the J segment 4 bases; nucleotides outside the gene matches: 22. CDR3 size: 21 residues. The CDR3 here is CASSRIYLISPTSGRYNEQFF. The DNA for the CDR3 is TGTGCCAGCAGCAGAATTTACCTTATTTCACCGACTAGCGGGAGATACAATGAGCAGTTCTTC. The full variable domain, completed using reference TRBV2 and TRBJ2-1, is EPEVTQTPSHQVTQMGQEVILRCVPISNHLYFYWYRQILGQKVEFLVSFYNNEISEKSEIFDDQFSVERPDGSNFTLKIRSTKLEDSAMYFCASSRIYLISPTSGRYNEQFFGPGTRLTVL.

This clone was seen a handful of times. The genes are TRBV7-9 and TRBJ2-7, with D perhaps matching TRBD2 (5 bases). The length of the CDR3 is 12 residues. Germline CDR1 SEHNR, CDR2 FQNEAQ (reference sequence). Deletions cut 5 bases from V and 3 bases from J, with 8 bases between. CDR3 loop: CASSPEGYEQYF. The DNA of the CDR3 is TGTGCCAGCAGCCCCGAGGGCTACGAGCAGTACTTC.

The CDR3: CASSQGQGSRTEAFF. The CDR3 DNA follows: TGTGCCAGCAGCCAGGGACAGGGTTCGAGGACTGAAGCTTTCTTT. The V and J genes are TRBV11-3 and TRBJ1-1; 9 bases match TRBD1. The germline V gene has CDR1 SGHNT and CDR2 YENEEA. V lost 5 bases to trimming and J lost 5 bases; unmatched junction nucleotides: 9. The CDR3 consists of 15 residues. Using reference TRBV11-3 and TRBJ1-1 for the parts outside the CDR3, the full variable domain is EAGVVQSPRYKIIEKKQPVAFWCNPISGHNTLYWYLQNLGQGPELLIRYENEEAVDDSQLPKDRFSAERLKGVDSTLKIQPAELGDSAVYLCASSQGQGSRTEAFFGQGTRLTVV.

The chain joins TRBV10-3 to TRBJ2-7; D may be TRBD1 (7 bases). The germline gives CDR1 ENHRY, CDR2 SYGVKD. The CDR3 totals 16 residues. Deletions cut 0 bases from V and 7 bases from J, with 19 bases between. CDR3 sequence reads: CAISESRRQGGGEQYF. CDR3 coding DNA: TGTGCCATCAGTGAGTCGAGACGTCAGGGGGGTGGGGAGCAGTACTTC.

This rearrangement joins TRBV19 to TRBJ2-3; D remains ambiguous. The V end lost 5 bases, the J end lost 1 base, and 4 bases lay between the germline ends. The CDR3 consists of 12 residues. The germline V gene has CDR1 LNHDA and CDR2 SQIVND (reference sequence). Here the CDR3 reads CASSGRTDTQYF. The CDR3 DNA reads as TGTGCCAGTAGTGGCCGCACAGATACGCAGTATTTT.

This clone was recorded once. This sequence joins TRBV27 and TRBJ2-7; D possibly uses TRBD1 or TRBD2 (5 bases each). CDR1 and CDR2 (germline): MNHEY, SMNVEV (reference sequence). The CDR3 is 13 amino acids. The ends were cut back, 5 bases at V and 6 bases at J, with 14 bases in the middle. DNA of the CDR3: TGTGCCAGCAGTCTCGGGACGGTGGGCGAGCAGTACTTC. As protein: CASSLGTVGEQYF.

This chain uses TRBV12-5 with TRBJ2-1; D is perhaps TRBD1 (6 bases). The CDR3 contains 15 residues. With 2 bases removed from V and 9 bases from J, the gap between germline ends came to 17 bases. Germline V CDR1 and CDR2: LGHNT, FRNRAP. CDR3 loop: CASGLQLQGIGEQFF. The CDR3 nucleotides are TGTGCTAGTGGTTTGCAGTTACAGGGAATCGGTGAGCAGTTCTTC.

The gene calls are TRBV11-2 and TRBJ2-3, with 7 bases lining up with TRBD1. The ends lost 5 bases at V and 0 bases at J; junction bases unmatched: 5. CDR1 and CDR2 from the germline V gene are SGHAT and FQNNGV. The CDR3 has 15 amino acids. This CDR3 reads CASSPRDSSTDTQYF. The CDR3 DNA is TGTGCCAGCAGCCCCCGGGACAGCAGCACAGATACGCAGTATTTT.

This chain uses TRBV2 with TRBJ2-6; TRBD1 is a possible D gene (5 bases). Trimming took 6 bases from V and 4 from J, leaving 10 bases between them. Germline lookup yields CDR1 SNHLY and CDR2 FYNNEI. The CDR3 loop spans 14 amino acids. The CDR3 DNA follows: TGTGCCAGCAGAAGGGGCTCCGGGGCCAACGTCCTGACTTTC. As protein: CASRRGSGANVLTF.

This chain joins TRBV19 and TRBJ2-3; TRBD2 agrees at 11 bases. The trim removed 6 bases at V and 1 base at J, leaving 9 bases unmatched. The CDR3 consists of 17 residues. Germline values: CDR1 LNHDA, CDR2 SQIVND (reference sequence). The CDR3 loop is CASSIGTSGGGTDTQYF. CDR3 DNA: TGTGCCAGTAGCATTGGGACTAGCGGAGGGGGCACAGATACGCAGTATTTT.

V and J are TRBV5-1 and TRBJ2-1, with D unclear. Trimming took 5 bases from V and 5 from J, leaving 8 bases between them. The CDR3 covers 12 residues. Per the germline V gene, CDR1 is SGHRS and CDR2 is YFSETQ. CDR3: CASRDPNNEQFF. In DNA, the CDR3 is TGCGCCAGCAGGGACCCAAACAATGAGCAGTTCTTC.

The chain is built from TRBV27 and TRBJ2-1; D possibly matches TRBD1 or TRBD2 (6 bases each). Trimming pared 6 bases from V and 0 bases from J, leaving 12 bases between. Germline CDR1 is MNHEY and CDR2 is SMNVEV (reference sequence). The length of the CDR3 is 15 residues. CDR3 loop: CASRGGDSSYNEQFF. DNA for the CDR3: TGTGCCAGCAGGGGGGGCGATAGCTCCTACAATGAGCAGTTCTTC.

This chain connects TRBV14 to TRBJ2-1; D is undetermined. This CDR3 spans 16 amino acids. V was shortened by 4 bases and J by 0 bases, with 13 bases between the two germline ends. The germline V gene has CDR1 SGHDN and CDR2 FVKESK. CDR3 sequence: CASSPFPKGSYNEQFF. CDR3 sequence (DNA): TGTGCCAGCAGCCCGTTCCCCAAGGGCTCCTACAATGAGCAGTTCTTC.

V is TRBV5-1 and J is TRBJ2-7; 7 bases align to TRBD1. The germline V gene encodes CDR1 SGHRS and CDR2 YFSETQ. The CDR3 is 14 amino acids. J lost 2 bases, V lost 4 bases, and 6 bases had no gene match. CDR3 nucleotides: TGCGCCAGCAGCACGGGACAGCAACCCTACGAGCAGTACTTC. Translating it yields CASSTGQQPYEQYF.